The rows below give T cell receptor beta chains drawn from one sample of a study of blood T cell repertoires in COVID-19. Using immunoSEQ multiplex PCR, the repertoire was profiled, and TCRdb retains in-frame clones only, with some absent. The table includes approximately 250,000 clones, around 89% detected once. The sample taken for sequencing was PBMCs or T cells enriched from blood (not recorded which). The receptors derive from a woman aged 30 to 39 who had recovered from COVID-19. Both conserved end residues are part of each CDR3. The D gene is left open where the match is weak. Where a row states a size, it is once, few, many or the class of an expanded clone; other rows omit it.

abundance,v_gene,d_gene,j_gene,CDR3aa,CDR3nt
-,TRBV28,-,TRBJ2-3,CASSWAANTDTQYF,TGTGCCAGCAGTTGGGCAGCAAACACAGATACGCAGTATTTT
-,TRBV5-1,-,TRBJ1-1,CASSFGYRENTEAFF,TGCGCCAGCAGCTTCGGATACAGGGAGAACACTGAAGCTTTCTTT
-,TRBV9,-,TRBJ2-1,CASSVAEGNEQFF,TGTGCCAGCAGCGTAGCGGAGGGGAATGAGCAGTTCTTC
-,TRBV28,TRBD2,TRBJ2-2,CASSFSGSGYTGELFF,TGTGCCAGCAGTTTTAGCGGGAGTGGATATACCGGGGAGCTGTTTTTT
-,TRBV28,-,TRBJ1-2,CASSQGSGYTF,TGTGCCAGCAGTCAGGGGAGTGGCTACACCTTC
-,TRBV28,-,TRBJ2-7,CASSLVFYEQYF,TGTGCCAGCAGTTTAGTCTTCTACGAGCAGTACTTC
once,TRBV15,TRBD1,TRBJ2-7,CATSPRQGGEQYF,TGTGCCACCAGCCCACGACAGGGTGGCGAGCAGTACTTC
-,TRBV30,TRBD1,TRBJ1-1,CAWEGTGNTEAFF,TGTGCCTGGGAAGGGACAGGGAACACTGAAGCTTTCTTT
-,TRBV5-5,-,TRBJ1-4,CASNLRGAWEKLFF,TGTGCCAGCAACCTACGCGGTGCGTGGGAAAAACTGTTTTTT
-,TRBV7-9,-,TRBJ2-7,CASSQSGTYEQYF,TGTGCCAGCAGTCAAAGCGGTACCTACGAGCAGTACTTC
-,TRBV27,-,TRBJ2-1,CASRPRGGTYNEQFF,TGTGCCAGCAGACCGAGAGGGGGAACCTACAATGAGCAGTTCTTC
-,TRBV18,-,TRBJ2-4,CASSPGRGIQYF,TGTGCCAGCTCACCCGGCCGGGGGATTCAGTACTTC
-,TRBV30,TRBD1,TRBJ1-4,CARKGPGQDNEKLFF,TGTGCTAGGAAAGGGCCGGGACAGGATAATGAAAAACTGTTTTTT
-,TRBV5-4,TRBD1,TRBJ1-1,CASSSGQKNTEAFF,TGTGCCAGCAGCTCGGGACAGAAGAACACTGAAGCTTTCTTT
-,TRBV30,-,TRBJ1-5,CAWSVSHGEQPQHF,TGTGCCTGGAGTGTAAGCCATGGGGAGCAGCCCCAGCATTTT
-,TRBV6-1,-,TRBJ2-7,CASSESWGASYEQYF,TGTGCCAGCAGTGAATCATGGGGCGCATCCTACGAGCAGTACTTC
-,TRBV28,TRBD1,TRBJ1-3,CASSLFRQGRGLFGNTIYF,TGTGCCAGCAGTTTATTTCGGCAGGGCAGGGGGCTGTTTGGAAACACCATATATTTT
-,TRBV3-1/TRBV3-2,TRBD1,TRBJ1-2,CATTPGQGSGYTF,TGTGCCACAACCCCGGGACAGGGAAGTGGCTACACCTTC
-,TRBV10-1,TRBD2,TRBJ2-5,CASKCRPSGRALSGETQYF,TGCGCCAGCAAATGTCGACCTAGCGGGAGGGCCCTTTCGGGAGAGACCCAGTACTTC
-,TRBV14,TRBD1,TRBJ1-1,CASRGQGAINTEAFF,TGTGCCAGCAGGGGACAGGGGGCGATAAACACTGAAGCTTTCTTT